A selection of T cell receptor beta chains follows, all from one sample in a study of human T cells and chemical hapten exposure. TCRdb called the RACE reads again in MiXCR, with one record for every CDR3 protein. This table holds 70,000 to 95,000 distinct CDR3 sequences, 6.5% to 8% found once. Sample: whole blood, taken in connection with sensitization to the hapten diphenylcyclopropenone (DPC). Receptors originate from a young woman with alopecia areata. Some clones in this sample may be carry-over from other donors' samples. The CDR3 runs from the conserved cysteine through the conserved F or W. Fields, in order: clone size, J gene, V gene, CDR3 protein. Some rows mark clone size as missing; the rest say once, few, many or name a class of expanded clone.

clone_size: .
j_call: TRBJ1-5
v_call: TRBV18
cdr3_aa: CASSPQGASNQPQHF

clone_size: many
j_call: TRBJ1-1
v_call: TRBV3-1
cdr3_aa: CASSHLREKGSEAFF

clone_size: many
j_call: TRBJ1-2
v_call: TRBV5-6
cdr3_aa: CASSPAAYYGYTF

clone_size: many
j_call: TRBJ2-4
v_call: TRBV20-1
cdr3_aa: CSARVGANIQYF

clone_size: many
j_call: TRBJ1-3
v_call: TRBV20-1
cdr3_aa: CSARGQYIGNTIYF

clone_size: many
j_call: TRBJ1-1
v_call: TRBV7-8
cdr3_aa: CASSLVLVGQENTEAFF

clone_size: many
j_call: TRBJ1-5
v_call: TRBV12-3/TRBV12-4
cdr3_aa: CATWTRDSHDQPQHF

clone_size: few
j_call: TRBJ2-3
v_call: TRBV2
cdr3_aa: CANNVDSSTDTQYF

clone_size: few
j_call: TRBJ2-3
v_call: TRBV7-9
cdr3_aa: CASSREASGDTTQYF

clone_size: many
j_call: TRBJ1-5
v_call: TRBV6-5
cdr3_aa: CASSQSWGGLNQPQHF

clone_size: many
j_call: TRBJ1-1
v_call: TRBV2
cdr3_aa: CASSESETILRAFF

clone_size: many
j_call: TRBJ2-2
v_call: TRBV6-6
cdr3_aa: CASSYLDSTGELFF

clone_size: many
j_call: TRBJ1-1
v_call: TRBV6-6
cdr3_aa: CASSYSSPAEGSAFF

clone_size: many
j_call: TRBJ2-6
v_call: TRBV10-3
cdr3_aa: CAISETSGANVLTF

clone_size: .
j_call: TRBJ2-3
v_call: TRBV10-3
cdr3_aa: CAIGPLAGGTDTQYF

clone_size: many
j_call: TRBJ2-5
v_call: TRBV11-3
cdr3_aa: CASSSRTGEAETQYF

clone_size: many
j_call: TRBJ1-1
v_call: TRBV5-1
cdr3_aa: CASSLGAGFNTEAFF

clone_size: many
j_call: TRBJ2-7
v_call: TRBV6-1
cdr3_aa: CASSEAWGAPYEQYF

clone_size: .
j_call: TRBJ2-3
v_call: TRBV12-3/TRBV12-4
cdr3_aa: CASSLDEGTDTQYF

clone_size: few
j_call: TRBJ1-1
v_call: TRBV11-1
cdr3_aa: CASSHRQGESTEAFF

clone_size: few
j_call: TRBJ1-1
v_call: TRBV20-1
cdr3_aa: CSARAPVGQTFTEAFF

clone_size: few
j_call: TRBJ2-7
v_call: TRBV5-1
cdr3_aa: CASSSNAKASFSEQYF

clone_size: few
j_call: TRBJ1-1
v_call: TRBV2
cdr3_aa: CASSLQGVAGNTEAFF

clone_size: few
j_call: TRBJ1-4
v_call: TRBV20-1
cdr3_aa: CSATDRSEKLFF

clone_size: many
j_call: TRBJ1-3
v_call: TRBV18
cdr3_aa: CASSPAASSGNTIYF

clone_size: many
j_call: TRBJ2-2
v_call: TRBV7-9
cdr3_aa: CASSSFGWTGELFF

clone_size: .
j_call: TRBJ2-3
v_call: TRBV2
cdr3_aa: CASSGTIKDTDTQYF

clone_size: many
j_call: TRBJ2-7
v_call: TRBV12-3/TRBV12-4
cdr3_aa: CASSRGQALYEQYF

clone_size: many
j_call: TRBJ2-3
v_call: TRBV7-9
cdr3_aa: CASSGIFTDTQYF

clone_size: many
j_call: TRBJ2-3
v_call: TRBV6-5
cdr3_aa: CASSYDGGLNTDTQYF

clone_size: few
j_call: TRBJ1-2
v_call: TRBV12-3/TRBV12-4
cdr3_aa: CASSLRTANYGYTF

clone_size: .
j_call: TRBJ1-3
v_call: TRBV19
cdr3_aa: CASSPPEGSSGNTIYF

clone_size: .
j_call: TRBJ2-1
v_call: TRBV7-9
cdr3_aa: CASSALGVDEQFF

clone_size: many
j_call: TRBJ1-4
v_call: TRBV12-3/TRBV12-4
cdr3_aa: CASSLYGHPATNEKLFF

clone_size: few
j_call: TRBJ1-1
v_call: TRBV5-1
cdr3_aa: CASRTEPNTEAFF

clone_size: many
j_call: TRBJ2-1
v_call: TRBV6-2/TRBV6-3
cdr3_aa: CASRELAVDEQFF

clone_size: many
j_call: TRBJ2-3
v_call: TRBV9
cdr3_aa: CASSALETRGTQYF

clone_size: many
j_call: TRBJ2-1
v_call: TRBV20-1
cdr3_aa: CSARVPLAGGNEQFF

clone_size: many
j_call: TRBJ1-1
v_call: TRBV20-1
cdr3_aa: CSASGEVGALF

clone_size: .
j_call: TRBJ1-3
v_call: TRBV2
cdr3_aa: CASSVTSSGNTIYF

clone_size: many
j_call: TRBJ2-3
v_call: TRBV29-1
cdr3_aa: CSVEEGTDTQYF

clone_size: .
j_call: TRBJ2-7
v_call: TRBV5-1
cdr3_aa: CASSLGQGSVYEQYF

clone_size: .
j_call: TRBJ1-1
v_call: TRBV7-3
cdr3_aa: CASSTQGSTEAFF

clone_size: many
j_call: TRBJ1-4
v_call: TRBV30
cdr3_aa: CAWSVSRASWATNEKLFF

clone_size: .
j_call: TRBJ1-5
v_call: TRBV7-9
cdr3_aa: CASSLGADSNQPQHF

clone_size: many
j_call: TRBJ2-1
v_call: TRBV7-2
cdr3_aa: CASSFTSGGGNEQFF

clone_size: few
j_call: TRBJ1-2
v_call: TRBV6-5
cdr3_aa: CASSPGQGLRFNYGYTF

clone_size: many
j_call: TRBJ2-5
v_call: TRBV5-1
cdr3_aa: CASSWGEGQETQYF

clone_size: many
j_call: TRBJ2-3
v_call: TRBV12-3/TRBV12-4
cdr3_aa: CASSLGLVPDTQYF

clone_size: .
j_call: TRBJ1-2
v_call: TRBV20-1
cdr3_aa: CSAQQDPTNYGYTF

clone_size: many
j_call: TRBJ2-1
v_call: TRBV7-2
cdr3_aa: CASSPSPFLSYNEQFF

clone_size: few
j_call: TRBJ1-5
v_call: TRBV6-6
cdr3_aa: CASSYGREGNQPQHF